The T cell receptor (beta chain) under discussion was sequenced for a study of blood T cells in healthy people across ages. Study-wide results and caveats: Total diversity from one million sequenced T cells was likely underestimated.

Individuals who donated were healthy Caucasians from Russia aged roughly 6 to 95. A second about 7 to 12 cycle PCR used barcoded and J-beta primers. TCRdb called the 5' RACE reads again in MiXCR, with one record for every CDR3 protein. The sample shows around 900,000 distinct CDR3 sequences, roughly 50% of them seen only once. This clonotype was seen more than once but under ten times. Its antigen remains unidentified. Germline CDR1 reads SQVTM; CDR2 reads ANQGSEA. The V end lost 7 bases, the J end lost 5 bases, and 14 bases lay between the germline ends. The CDR3 runs 12 residues. This receptor was obtained from a woman between 55 and 75 years old in good health. The sample taken for sequencing was blood. The rearrangement joins TRBV29-1 to TRBJ2-5; D is uncertain. CDR3 sequence (DNA): TGCAGCGCTAAGGATTTCACTGAGACCCAGTACTTC. It encodes CSAKDFTETQYF.